The 7 T cell receptor beta chains given below trace back to one sample, sequenced in a study of CD4 and CD8 cells across lung adenocarcinoma regions. TCRdb recomputed calls from the PCR reads with MiXCR, one row per CDR3 protein. The table lists about 9,600 distinct CDR3 sequences, 51% of them singletons. Sequenced input: CD4+ T cells from the margin of a lung tumor. Receptors originate from a male donor with lung adenocarcinoma. The CD4 and CD8 labels of this study may be unreliable.

As regards this clonotype: One junction end disagrees with the germline gene, perhaps due to a read error. The chain employs TRBV6-4 and TRBJ2-5; 9 positions agree with TRBD2. Per the germline V gene, CDR1 is MRHNA and CDR2 is SNTAGT. CDR3 length: 19 residues. The CDR3 reads CASSLTAGSGGSGQETQYF. The DNA of the CDR3 is TGTGCCAGCAGTCTCACGGCGGGTAGCGGGGGATCTGGCCAAGAGACGCAGTACTTC.

This clonotype is categorized as medium-sized (0.01 to 0.1%). The chain uses TRBV27 and TRBJ2-5; TRBD1 is a possible D gene (6 bases). The CDR3 covers 15 residues. The germline V and J ends were trimmed by 5 bases and 11 bases, with 24 bases remaining between them. Germline CDR1 MNHEY, CDR2 SMNVEV (reference sequence). The CDR3, as DNA: TGTGCCAGCAGTCCGCCGGGACAAGGGAGTGGGGAGCAGTACTTC. Its translation is CASSPPGQGSGEQYF.

This clonotype was observed many times. This rearrangement joins TRBV20-1 to TRBJ2-5; D is unclear. Trimming stripped 1 base from V and 5 bases from J, with 14 bases between. The length of the CDR3 is 14 residues. The germline gives CDR1 DFQATT, CDR2 SNEGSKA (reference sequence). The CDR3 spells CSARAAPAVETQYF. CDR3 DNA: TGCAGTGCTAGAGCGGCACCTGCGGTGGAGACCCAGTACTTC.

This clonotype turned up a few times. CDR3 DNA sequence: TGTGCCAGCAGCCCCTATTCCAGCGGGGGGGCCGACGAGCAGTACTTC. Protein: CASSPYSSGGADEQYF. This chain joins TRBV7-2 and TRBJ2-7; 10 nucleotides match TRBD2. The CDR3 consists of 16 residues. J gave up 5 bases and V 5 bases, and 12 bases lay outside the gene matches. CDR1 SGHTA and CDR2 FQGNSA come from the germline V gene. The full variable domain, with the rest looked up from reference TRBV7-2 and TRBJ2-7, is GAGVSQSPSNKVTEKGKDVELRCDPISGHTALYWYRQSLGQGLEFLIYFQGNSAPDKSGLPSDRFSAERTGGSVSTLTIQRTQQEDSAVYLCASSPYSSGGADEQYFGPGTRLTVT.

In this sample, this clonotype turned up a few times. J is TRBJ2-1 and V is TRBV6-1, with TRBD2 identical over 8 bases. V dropped 8 bases and J dropped 6; count of bases not matched to a gene: 18. The V gene's germline CDR1 is MNHNS and CDR2 SASEGT. The CDR3 has 17 amino acids. CDR3 residues: CASWGPSPAGGGNEQFF. Here the CDR3 DNA reads TGTGCCAGCTGGGGCCCCAGCCCCGCGGGGGGCGGCAATGAGCAGTTCTTC.

The chain joins TRBV6-1 to TRBJ1-6; 8 positions agree with TRBD1. The CDR3 totals 12 residues. V was pared by 6 bases and J by 15 bases, with 7 bases of the junction left unmatched. Germline V gene sequence: CDR1 MNHNS, CDR2 SASEGT. The CDR3 reads CASRGQASHLHF. CDR3 bases: TGTGCCAGCAGGGGACAGGCATCTCACCTCCACTTT.

This sequence joins TRBV6-2 or TRBV6-3 and TRBJ2-7; D is uncertain. CDR1 is MNHEY and CDR2 is SVGEGT in the germline V gene. With 0 bases removed from V and 3 bases from J, the gap between germline ends came to 6 bases. CDR3 length equals 13 residues. The CDR3 nucleotides are TGTGCCAGCAGTTACTCGAGACACTACGAGCAGTACTTC. Encoded protein: CASSYSRHYEQYF.